The clone carrying this TCR beta chain occurred a few times. What it binds is unknown. V dropped 6 bases and J dropped 7 bases, with 16 bases sitting between them. Germline loops: CDR1 MNHEY, CDR2 SVGAGI. CDR3 length equals 14 residues. This sample is part of a study of beta chain features in type 1 diabetes. Study details: Cell yields, gender and age were comparable in patients and healthy donors. Across every sample, around 98 million sorted cells were examined in total.

General observations from the study: All four CD4+ subsets of Type 1 diabetes patients contained TCRB CDR3s that were moderately but significantly shorter. Shorter templates might be favored by PCR, and equally so in patients and in controls.

All of the isolated RNA was reverse transcribed, so expressed TCRB transcripts were sequenced. The repertoire was sequenced with immunoSEQ multiplex PCR; TCRdb's copy has only in-frame clones and lacks some. The sample holds about 170,000 clones; approximately 7.9% are singletons and the top ten take 0.5% to 0.55%. CD4+ cells of the naive, central memory, regulatory and stem cell-like memory types were sorted via CD45RO/CCR7/CD25/CD127/CD95/CD27. The sequencing input was central memory CD4+ T cells from blood. This rearrangement joins TRBV6-5 to TRBJ2-1, with D hard to call. The TCR sequence derives from a man aged 18 to 29 with type 1 diabetes. CDR3 residues: CASSVTGPGNEQFF. The DNA for the CDR3 is TGTGCCAGCAGCGTAACGGGTCCCGGTAATGAGCAGTTCTTC.